This T cell receptor (beta chain) is drawn from a study of T cells in Graves' hyperthyroidism and ophthalmopathy. At the level of the study: Peripheral blood was acquired at first diagnosis, ahead of any therapy whatsoever.

Hyperthyroidism was newly diagnosed in patients aged 18 to 65 (duration under 2 months). As regards this clonotype: The antigen remains undetermined. This CDR3 is missing its conserved last phenylalanine or tryptophan, likely due to a read error.

Regions amplified from RNA transcripts were the TCR beta CDR3 regions. With the HTBI primer set, the TCR CDR3 went through a first round of RT-PCR. Each CDR3 protein is one row after TCRdb ran MiXCR on the multiplex PCR reads. The table includes around 240,000 distinct CDR3 sequences, less than 15% detected once. Notes on the study in general: Appearing also in blood were most of the thyroid clonotypes expanded above 0.001.

This CDR3 region has 18 residues. V was cut by 6 bases and J by 0 bases, with 24 bases left in between. CDR1 MNHNS and CDR2 SASEGT come from the germline V gene. Sequences were obtained from blood. This TCR was sampled from a woman in her thirties or forties with Graves' hyperthyroidism that later progressed to Graves' ophthalmopathy. This chain links TRBV6-1 with TRBJ2-7, with D perhaps being TRBD1 or TRBD2 (5 bases each). The CDR3 DNA is TGTGCCAGCAGCGAGTGGGGGAGCAGAGGATCGAGCTCCTACGAGCAGTACTGC. Amino acid sequence: CASSEWGSRGSSSYEQYC.